A single sample is the source of the 30 T cell receptor beta chains below, sequenced in a study of response to subunit inactivated influenza vaccine (dated by TCRdb to 2017 to 2018). The library was made by RT-PCR. The instrument given in TCRdb is Illumina HiSeq 2500. TCRdb reworked the public reads: Q25 trimming with fastp, MiXCR clone assembly, productive beta chains retained. CDR3 protein duplicates are merged, each entry listing the most common genes and DNA. The sample records about 570,000 distinct CDR3 sequences, approximately 10% of which are singletons. The top ten hold approximately 9.9% of the sample. The data also belong to a second study, concerning T cells expressing NK-cell markers. Reported in the second study: The TCR beta cDNA libraries were made using 5'RACE template switching, a step that added both a universal primer site and unique molecular identifiers.

Sequencing was performed on PBMCs from blood, taken on the day of vaccination. The receptors shown here come from a man between 45 and 60 years old who received an inactivated influenza vaccine. Donor details come from another sample of the same person, matched by shared clones.

This clonotype was counted many times. V is TRBV2 and J is TRBJ2-3; D unresolved. The CDR3 runs to 14 residues. Germline V lookup: CDR1 SNHLY, CDR2 FYNNEI. The germline V and J ends were trimmed by 10 bases and 0 bases, with 14 bases remaining between them. Written as DNA, the CDR3 is TGTGCCACCGTAGACGGTAACAGCACAGATACGCAGTATTTT. Protein: CATVDGNSTDTQYF.

Many counts were recorded for this clonotype. This chain uses TRBV29-1 with TRBJ2-7; TRBD2 is a possible D gene (6 bases). The CDR3 contains 15 residues. V dropped 4 bases and J dropped 0 bases, with 16 bases sitting between them. Per the germline V gene, CDR1 is SQVTM and CDR2 is ANQGSEA. CDR3 nucleotides: TGCAGCGTTGTATTCGCAGGGAGGCCCTCCTACGAGCAGTACTTC. Amino acids: CSVVFAGRPSYEQYF.

The J gene is TRBJ2-7, the V gene TRBV6-2 or TRBV6-3; 7 bases map to TRBD1. The CDR3 extends over 15 amino acids. Germline V CDR1 and CDR2: MNHEY, SVGEGT. Germline trimming cut 8 bases from V and 0 bases from J; bases unmatched to any gene: 10. CDR3 region: CASHWFRGSSYEQYF. CDR3 in DNA: TGTGCCAGCCATTGGTTCAGGGGGTCCTCCTACGAGCAGTACTTC.

This chain uses TRBV6-1 with TRBJ2-7; 12 nucleotides agree with TRBD2. This CDR3 is 15 amino acids long. Trimming at V came to 5 bases and at J to 2 bases, leaving 4 bases not matched to a gene. Germline lookup yields CDR1 MNHNS and CDR2 SASEGT. The DNA of the CDR3 is TGTGCCAGCAGTCGGACTAGCGGGGTCGCCTACGAGCAGTACTTC. Amino acids: CASSRTSGVAYEQYF.

This clonotype occurred many times. CDR3 sequence (DNA): TGCGCCAGCAGCTTGGAGACTTCCTACGAGCAGTACTTC. Translating it yields CASSLETSYEQYF. The chain uses TRBV5-1 and TRBJ2-7, with D uncertain. V gave up 0 bases and J gave up 1 base, with 5 bases separating them. Germline V gene data show CDR1 as SGHRS and CDR2 as YFSETQ. This CDR3 spans 13 amino acids.

This clonotype appeared many times. The chain employs TRBV15 and TRBJ2-3; D call uncertain. With 0 bases removed from V and 6 bases from J, the gap between germline ends came to 4 bases. The CDR3 spans 12 residues. CDR1 is LNHNV, CDR2 YYDKDF, per germline (reference sequence). The CDR3, as DNA: TGTGCCACCAGCAGAGATTTGGATACGCAGTATTTT. Its protein product is CATSRDLDTQYF.

This clonotype was seen a few times. J is TRBJ2-1 and V is TRBV7-2; unclear D gene. CDR3 length equals 14 residues. Trimming cost V 6 bases and J 5 bases, with 14 bases left between them. CDR1 is SGHTA, CDR2 FQGNSA, per germline. This CDR3 reads CASSRRGRNNEQFF. Here the CDR3 DNA reads TGTGCCAGCAGTCGTCGTGGGCGGAACAATGAGCAGTTCTTC. Complete variable domain (other parts from reference TRBV7-2 and TRBJ2-1): GAGVSQSPSNKVTEKGKDVELRCDPISGHTALYWYRQSLGQGLEFLIYFQGNSAPDKSGLPSDRFSAERTGGSVSTLTIQRTQQEDSAVYLCASSRRGRNNEQFFGPGTRLTVL.

The rearrangement joins TRBV3-1 to TRBJ1-2; the match to TRBD1 covers 8 bases. Trimming cost V 4 bases and J 7 bases; bases outside gene matches: 11. Per germline, CDR1 LGHDT and CDR2 YNNKEL (reference sequence). The CDR3 consists of 15 residues. CDR3 protein: CASSPISGGVTGYTF. CDR3 in DNA: TGTGCCAGCAGCCCTATCTCAGGGGGCGTTACTGGCTACACCTTC.

In this sample, this clonotype turned up a few times. V usage is TRBV7-2 and J usage is TRBJ2-4; TRBD2 is a possible D gene (7 bases). The CDR3 is 14 residues long. Germline lookup yields CDR1 SGHTA and CDR2 FQGNSA. V was clipped by 5 bases and J by 6 bases, with 14 bases between them. The CDR3 DNA sequence: TGTGCCAGCAGCCTCACCGGGGGGCTAAACATTCAGTACTTC. Translating it yields CASSLTGGLNIQYF.

This clonotype has only a few counts. CDR3 protein: CASSLNRPPRDYNEQFF. The DNA of the CDR3 is TGTGCCAGCAGCTTAAACCGCCCCCCCCGCGACTACAATGAGCAGTTCTTC. The chain employs TRBV7-2 and TRBJ2-1, with D uncertain. CDR3 size: 17 residues. V was pared by 2 bases and J by 3 bases, with 17 bases between. Germline CDR1 reads SGHTA; CDR2 reads FQGNSA.

The gene calls are TRBV12-3 or TRBV12-4 and TRBJ2-1; D gene ambiguous. This CDR3 comprises 12 residues. V lost 2 bases, J lost 10 bases, and 9 bases lay in between. CDR3 amino acids: CASSLIRDEQFF. Here the CDR3 DNA reads TGTGCCAGCAGTTTAATTAGAGACGAGCAGTTCTTC.

This clonotype occurred a few times. V gene TRBV10-3 combines with J gene TRBJ1-1; no clear D. Trimming stripped 2 bases from V and 6 bases from J, with 13 bases between. Germline-derived CDR1 and CDR2 are ENHRY and SYGVKD. The CDR3 is made up of 14 amino acids. The CDR3 reads CAISEPWRESEAFF. For the CDR3, the DNA is TGTGCCATCAGTGAGCCTTGGAGGGAATCTGAAGCTTTCTTT.

This clonotype was counted between two and nine times. The CDR3 region is CASTPLRLRDNTGELFF. The CDR3 DNA reads TGTGCCAGCACTCCCCTCAGGCTACGGGACAACACCGGGGAGCTGTTTTTT. This chain links TRBV12-3 or TRBV12-4 with TRBJ2-2; D may correspond to TRBD1 or TRBD2 (5 bases each). CDR3 length equals 17 residues. Trimming took 7 bases from V and 2 from J, leaving 20 bases between them.

The chain has TRBV20-1 and TRBJ1-5, with no clear D. The CDR3 extends over 15 amino acids. Trimming took off 3 bases at V and 2 bases at J, with 14 bases between the two ends. CDR1 is DFQATT, CDR2 SNEGSKA, per germline (reference sequence). CDR3 DNA: TGCAGTGCTAGGGGCCCGGGCCATGGCAATCAGCCCCAGCATTTT. Amino acid sequence: CSARGPGHGNQPQHF.

V usage is TRBV20-1 and J usage is TRBJ2-2, with D perhaps TRBD1 or TRBD2 (5 bases each). Germline V gene sequence: CDR1 DFQATT, CDR2 SNEGSKA (reference sequence). The CDR3 has 15 residues. The ends were cut back, 1 base at V and 5 bases at J, with 14 bases in the middle. The CDR3 nucleotides are TGCAGTGCTAGAGTAGGTGGGGGATGGACCGGGGAGCTGTTTTTT. It is translated as CSARVGGGWTGELFF.

This clonotype turned up a few times. The chain links TRBV5-1 to TRBJ2-1; D uncertain. Trimming removed 1 base from V and 3 bases from J, with 14 bases in between. This CDR3 has 16 residues. Looked up from germline, CDR1 is SGHRS and CDR2 is YFSETQ. The DNA of the CDR3 is TGCGCCAGCAGCTTGTCCAGTTACGACGGCTACAATGAGCAGTTCTTC. Its translation is CASSLSSYDGYNEQFF.

The chain carries TRBV20-1 and TRBJ2-1, with D tentatively TRBD2 (7 bases). The CDR3 is made up of 14 amino acids. Germline assignment: CDR1 DFQATT and CDR2 SNEGSKA (reference sequence). V shed 4 bases and J shed 5 bases, with 15 bases lying between them. Here the CDR3 DNA reads TGCAGTGCTATTGGAGGGGGGGGCGACAATGAGCAGTTCTTC. Translated, it gives CSAIGGGGDNEQFF.

This clonotype has a count of ten or more. This rearrangement joins TRBV25-1 to TRBJ2-3; the D gene could be TRBD1 or TRBD2 (5 bases each). The CDR3 spans 12 residues. The V gene's germline CDR1 is MGHDK and CDR2 SYGVNS. Trimming removed 10 bases from V and 0 bases from J, with 8 bases in between. The CDR3 region is CATWGSTDTQYF. In nucleotides, the CDR3 is TGTGCCACCTGGGGGAGCACAGATACGCAGTATTTT.

This clonotype appeared a few times. This sequence joins TRBV4-3 and TRBJ2-7; no firm D call. Germline V gene lookup returns CDR1 LGHNA and CDR2 YSLEER. The V and J ends lost 0 bases and 2 bases respectively, with 14 bases between them. The CDR3 has 16 residues. The DNA of the CDR3 is TGCGCCAGCAGCCAAGAGCCCCAGGACGCCGCCTACGAGCAGTACTTC. This sequence encodes CASSQEPQDAAYEQYF.

The chain has TRBV4-1 and TRBJ1-1, with 7 bases lining up with TRBD1. This CDR3 has 13 residues. Trimming took 1 base from V and 6 from J; bases not matched to a gene: 2. Germline CDR1 is MGHRA and CDR2 is YSYEKL. The CDR3 DNA reads TGCGCCAGCAGCCAAGTAACAGGGGCTGAAGCTTTCTTT. Amino acids: CASSQVTGAEAFF.

The chain is built from TRBV3-1 and TRBJ2-5; 11 nucleotides agree with TRBD2. Germline CDR1 reads LGHDT; CDR2 reads YNNKEL (reference sequence). With 0 bases clipped from V and 6 bases from J, the junction kept 3 bases outside the gene matches. CDR3 length equals 15 residues. CDR3 protein: CASSQELAGAQTQYF. In DNA form, the CDR3 reads TGTGCCAGCAGCCAAGAACTAGCGGGGGCACAGACCCAGTACTTC.

This chain uses TRBV5-6 with TRBJ2-2; 15 bases line up with TRBD2. This CDR3 spans 18 amino acids. Germline lookup yields CDR1 SGHDT and CDR2 YYEEEE. V shed 4 bases, J shed 5 bases, and the junction held 9 bases outside the gene matches. The DNA of the CDR3 is TGTGCCAGCAGCGCAGGACTAGCGGGAGGGCCTCGGACCGGGGAGCTGTTTTTT. This sequence encodes CASSAGLAGGPRTGELFF.

The chain employs TRBV5-1 and TRBJ2-7; 7 bases line up with TRBD1. The end of the DNA is better explained by TRBJ2-1, so the J call may be wrong. CDR1 and CDR2 (germline): SGHRS, YFSETQ. The CDR3 covers 15 residues. The CDR3 is CASSVQDREIYEQFF. CDR3 sequence (DNA): TGCGCCAGCAGCGTGCAAGACAGGGAGATCTACGAGCAGTTCTTC.

This clonotype was found a few times. This chain joins TRBV20-1 and TRBJ2-5; TRBD2 aligns across 16 bases. Germline trimming cut 6 bases from V and 4 bases from J; bases unmatched to any gene: 2. The CDR3 is 14 amino acids. Germline CDR1 and CDR2: DFQATT and SNEGSKA (reference sequence). The CDR3 nucleotides read TGCAGTGCCGGGACTAGCGGGGGGGGAGAGACCCAGTACTTC. This codes for CSAGTSGGGETQYF.

This clonotype was detected ten times or more. The chain uses TRBV10-3 and TRBJ2-7; D is possibly TRBD2 (6 bases). Germline lookup yields CDR1 ENHRY and CDR2 SYGVKD. V was shortened by 6 bases and J by 6 bases, with 12 bases between the two germline ends. The CDR3 runs to 12 residues. The CDR3: CAIRNTSSEQYF. The CDR3 DNA is TGTGCCATCAGAAACACTAGCTCCGAGCAGTACTTC.

V is TRBV7-9 and J is TRBJ2-3; 11 bases line up with TRBD1. V lost 1 base to trimming and J lost 5 bases; unmatched junction nucleotides: 5. CDR3 length equals 16 residues. Germline V CDR1 and CDR2: SEHNR, FQNEAQ (reference sequence). The CDR3: CASSLGGQGAQDTQYF. CDR3 sequence (DNA): TGTGCCAGCAGCTTAGGCGGACAGGGGGCGCAAGATACGCAGTATTTT.

This CDR3 reads CASSEFGLAGGSEQYF. CDR3 in DNA: TGTGCCAGCAGTGAATTTGGACTAGCGGGAGGAAGCGAGCAGTACTTC. The J gene is TRBJ2-7, the V gene TRBV2; 14 nucleotides match TRBD2. Germline trimming cut 2 bases from V and 6 bases from J; bases unmatched to any gene: 6. Germline V gives CDR1 SNHLY, CDR2 FYNNEI. This CDR3 contains 16 residues. The full variable domain, in which reference TRBV2 and TRBJ2-7 provide the parts outside the CDR3, is EPEVTQTPSHQVTQMGQEVILRCVPISNHLYFYWYRQILGQKVEFLVSFYNNEISEKSEIFDDQFSVERPDGSNFTLKIRSTKLEDSAMYFCASSEFGLAGGSEQYFGPGTRLTVT.

V gene TRBV12-3 or TRBV12-4 combines with J gene TRBJ2-2, with D perhaps matching TRBD1 (6 bases). The CDR3 is made up of 14 amino acids. V lost 6 bases to trimming and J lost 4 bases, with 12 bases between them. DNA of the CDR3: TGTGCCAGCAGGCGTGGACAGCCCACCGGGGAGCTGTTTTTT. This encodes CASRRGQPTGELFF.

This clonotype showed up many times. This chain connects TRBV3-1 to TRBJ2-2; possible D gene TRBD2, 5 bases. The germline V gene encodes CDR1 LGHDT and CDR2 YNNKEL (reference sequence). V lost 4 bases and J 7 bases, leaving 13 bases between the germline ends. The CDR3 runs to 14 residues. The CDR3 is CASSPLSGIGELFF. As DNA, the CDR3 is TGTGCCAGCAGCCCCCTATCGGGAATCGGGGAGCTGTTTTTT.

CDR3 bases: TGTGCCAGCAGGACTAGCGGGAGAGGGTACGAGCAGTACTTC. Translation: CASRTSGRGYEQYF. This chain uses TRBV12-3 or TRBV12-4 with TRBJ2-7; 12 bases agree with TRBD2. Trimming at V came to 6 bases and at J to 4 bases, leaving 4 bases not matched to a gene. CDR3 size: 14 residues.